A single TCR beta chain is shown here with its context. These data originate in a study of blood T cell repertoires in COVID-19. Study background: T cells, B-cell-depleted T cells, or PBMCs provided the cDNA or gDNA that served as material.

Per the original methods: Reference gene primer amplification gave estimated nucleated cell counts. Assay: immunoSEQ multiplex PCR; the TCRdb copy retains only in-frame clones and omits some. The V and J calls and clone size come from that table; D and trimming were worked out from the DNA. Of 300,000 to 350,000 clones in the sample, 75% to 90% are singletons; the top ten hold 2.9%. Enrollment of patients from Seattle took place during active infection, with longitudinal follow-up. The sequence was collected from a woman between 25 and 40 years old with COVID-19, enrolled during active disease. The sequenced sample consisted of peripheral blood.

The CDR3 protein is CASSARAGNTIYF. The DNA of the CDR3 is TGTGCCAGTAGTGCCCGGGCTGGAAACACCATATATTTT. The V call is TRBV19, the J call TRBJ1-3, with no clear D. The CDR3 has 13 amino acids. V was cut by 5 bases and J by 2 bases, with 7 bases left in between. Per the germline V gene, CDR1 is LNHDA and CDR2 is SQIVND (reference sequence). Filled out from reference TRBV19 and TRBJ1-3, the complete variable domain reads DGGITQSPKYLFRKEGQNVTLSCEQNLNHDAMYWYRQDPGQGLRLIYYSQIVNDFQKGDIAEGYSVSREKKESFPLTVTSAQKNPTAFYLCASSARAGNTIYFGEGSWLTVV.